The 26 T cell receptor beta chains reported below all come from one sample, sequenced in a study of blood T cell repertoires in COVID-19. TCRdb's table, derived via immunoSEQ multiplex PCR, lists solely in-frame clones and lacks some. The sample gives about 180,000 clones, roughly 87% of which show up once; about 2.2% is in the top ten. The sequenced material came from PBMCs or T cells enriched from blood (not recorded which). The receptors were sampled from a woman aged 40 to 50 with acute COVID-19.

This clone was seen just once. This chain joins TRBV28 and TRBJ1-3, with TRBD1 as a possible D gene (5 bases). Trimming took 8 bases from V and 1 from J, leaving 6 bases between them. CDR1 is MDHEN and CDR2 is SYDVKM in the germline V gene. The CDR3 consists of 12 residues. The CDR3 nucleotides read TGTGCCAGCCGGGGGTCTGGAAACACCATATATTTT. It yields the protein CASRGSGNTIYF.

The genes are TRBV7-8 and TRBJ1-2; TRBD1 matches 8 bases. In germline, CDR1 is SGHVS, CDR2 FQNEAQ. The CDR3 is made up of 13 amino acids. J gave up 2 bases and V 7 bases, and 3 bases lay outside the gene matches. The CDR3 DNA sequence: TGTGCCAGCACCCGACAGGGGAACTATGGCTACACCTTC. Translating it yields CASTRQGNYGYTF. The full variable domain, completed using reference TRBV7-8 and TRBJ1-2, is GAGVSQSPRYKVAKRGQDVALRCDPISGHVSLFWYQQALGQGPEFLTYFQNEAQLDKSGLPSDRFFAERPEGSVSTLKIQRTQQEDSAVYLCASTRQGNYGYTFGSGTRLTVV.

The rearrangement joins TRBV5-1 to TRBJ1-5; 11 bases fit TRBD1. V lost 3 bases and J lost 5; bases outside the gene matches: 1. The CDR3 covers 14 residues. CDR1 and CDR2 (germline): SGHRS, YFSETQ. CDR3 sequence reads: CASSWTGGDQPQHF. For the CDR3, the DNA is TGCGCCAGCAGCTGGACAGGGGGCGATCAGCCCCAGCATTTT.

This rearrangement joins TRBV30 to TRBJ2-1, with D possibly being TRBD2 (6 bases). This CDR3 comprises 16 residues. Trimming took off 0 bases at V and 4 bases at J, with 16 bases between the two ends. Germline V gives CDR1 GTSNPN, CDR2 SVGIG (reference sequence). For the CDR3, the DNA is TGTGCCTGGAGTGTATACCCCCGGACTAAATACAATGAGCAGTTCTTC. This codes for CAWSVYPRTKYNEQFF.

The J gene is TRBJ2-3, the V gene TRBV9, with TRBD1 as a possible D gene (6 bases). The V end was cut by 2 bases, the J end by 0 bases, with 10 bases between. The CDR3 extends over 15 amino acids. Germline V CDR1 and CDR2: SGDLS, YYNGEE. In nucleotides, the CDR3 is TGTGCCAGCAGCGTGTCGGGACATAGCACAGATACGCAGTATTTT. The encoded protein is CASSVSGHSTDTQYF.

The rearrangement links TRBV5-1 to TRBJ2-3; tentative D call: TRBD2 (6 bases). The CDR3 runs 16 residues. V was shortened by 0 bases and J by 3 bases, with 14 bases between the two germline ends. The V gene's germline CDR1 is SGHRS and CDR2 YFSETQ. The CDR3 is CASSLDGAAGTDTQYF. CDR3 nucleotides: TGCGCCAGCAGCTTGGATGGCGCTGCGGGAACAGATACGCAGTATTTT.

This CDR3 reads CASRDLAGLTGELFF. Here the CDR3 DNA reads TGTGCCAGCAGAGACCTAGCGGGGCTCACCGGGGAGCTGTTTTTT. V gene TRBV11-2 combines with J gene TRBJ2-2; 9 nucleotides align to TRBD2. The CDR3 extends over 15 amino acids. CDR1 is SGHAT and CDR2 is FQNNGV in the germline V gene. J lost 4 bases, V lost 6 bases, and 6 bases had no gene match.

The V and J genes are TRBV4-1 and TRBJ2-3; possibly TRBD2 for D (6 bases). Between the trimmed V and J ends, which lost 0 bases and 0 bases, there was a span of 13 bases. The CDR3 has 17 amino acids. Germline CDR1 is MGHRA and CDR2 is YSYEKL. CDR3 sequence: CASSQEFSGPSTDTQYF. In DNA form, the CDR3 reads TGCGCCAGCAGCCAAGAGTTTAGCGGACCTAGCACAGATACGCAGTATTTT.

The CDR3 reads CATSRSGDGYTF. DNA of the CDR3: TGTGCCACCAGCAGGAGTGGTGATGGCTACACCTTC. The J gene is TRBJ1-2, the V gene TRBV15, with D hard to call. Germline V gene data show CDR1 as LNHNV and CDR2 as YYDKDF (reference sequence). This CDR3 is 12 amino acids long. The ends were cut back, 3 bases at V and 6 bases at J, with 8 bases in the middle.

The CDR3 DNA follows: TGTGCCAGCAGTGATTCGGTGAACACTGAAGCTTTCTTT. This sequence encodes CASSDSVNTEAFF. The V call is TRBV25-1, the J call TRBJ1-1, with D hard to call. The germline V gene has CDR1 MGHDK and CDR2 SYGVNS. The CDR3 extends over 13 amino acids. Trimming pared 3 bases from V and 0 bases from J, leaving 5 bases between.

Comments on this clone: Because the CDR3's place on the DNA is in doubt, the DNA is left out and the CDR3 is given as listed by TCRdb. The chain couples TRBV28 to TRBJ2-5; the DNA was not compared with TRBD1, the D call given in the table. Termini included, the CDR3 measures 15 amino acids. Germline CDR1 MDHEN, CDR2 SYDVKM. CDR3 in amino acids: CASSSSTRSQETQYF.

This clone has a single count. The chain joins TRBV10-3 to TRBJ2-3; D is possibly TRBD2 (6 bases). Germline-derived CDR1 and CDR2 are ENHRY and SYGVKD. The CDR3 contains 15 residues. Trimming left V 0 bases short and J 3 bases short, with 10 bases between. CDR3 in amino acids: CAISESTSPTDTQYF. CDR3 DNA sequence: TGTGCCATCAGTGAGTCGACTAGTCCGACAGATACGCAGTATTTT.

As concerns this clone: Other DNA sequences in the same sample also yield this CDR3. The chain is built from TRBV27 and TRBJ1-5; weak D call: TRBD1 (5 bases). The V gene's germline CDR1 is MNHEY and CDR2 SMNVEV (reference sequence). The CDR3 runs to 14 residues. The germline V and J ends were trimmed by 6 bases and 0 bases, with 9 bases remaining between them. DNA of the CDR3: TGTGCCAGCAGCCAGGGATATAGCAATCAGCCCCAGCATTTT. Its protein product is CASSQGYSNQPQHF.

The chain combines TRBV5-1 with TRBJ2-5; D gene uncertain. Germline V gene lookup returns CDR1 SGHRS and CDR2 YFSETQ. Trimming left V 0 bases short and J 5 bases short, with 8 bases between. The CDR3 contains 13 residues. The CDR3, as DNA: TGCGCCAGCAGCTTGGACCCCCAGGAGACCCAGTACTTC. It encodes CASSLDPQETQYF.

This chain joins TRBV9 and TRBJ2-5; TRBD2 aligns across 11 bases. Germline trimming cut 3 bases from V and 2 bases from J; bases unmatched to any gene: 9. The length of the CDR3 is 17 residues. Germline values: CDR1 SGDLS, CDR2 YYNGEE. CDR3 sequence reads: CASSGGASGGLQETQYF. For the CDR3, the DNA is TGTGCCAGCAGCGGAGGGGCTAGCGGGGGGTTACAAGAGACCCAGTACTTC. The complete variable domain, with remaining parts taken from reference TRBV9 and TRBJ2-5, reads DSGVTQTPKHLITATGQRVTLRCSPRSGDLSVYWYQQSLDQGLQFLIQYYNGEERAKGNILERFSAQQFPDLHSELNLSSLELGDSALYFCASSGGASGGLQETQYFGPGTRLLVL.

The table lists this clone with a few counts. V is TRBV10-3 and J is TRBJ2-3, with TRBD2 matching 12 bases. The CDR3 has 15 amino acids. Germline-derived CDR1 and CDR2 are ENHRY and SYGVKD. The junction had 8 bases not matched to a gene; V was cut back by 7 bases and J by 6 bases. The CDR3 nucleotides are TGTGCCATCAACGGGCTAGCGGGAGGGTTGGATACGCAGTATTTT. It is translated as CAINGLAGGLDTQYF.

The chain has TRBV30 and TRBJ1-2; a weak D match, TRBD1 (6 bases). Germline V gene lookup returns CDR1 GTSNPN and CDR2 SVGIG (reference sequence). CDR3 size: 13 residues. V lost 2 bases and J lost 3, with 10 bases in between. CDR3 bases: TGTGCCTGGAGTACAGGGTTGTACTATGGCTACACCTTC. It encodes CAWSTGLYYGYTF.

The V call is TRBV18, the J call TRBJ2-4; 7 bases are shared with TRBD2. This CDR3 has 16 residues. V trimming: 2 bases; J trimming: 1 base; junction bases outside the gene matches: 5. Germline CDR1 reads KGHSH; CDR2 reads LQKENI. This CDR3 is CASSPSGARAKNIQYF. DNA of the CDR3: TGTGCCAGCTCACCAAGCGGGGCTAGGGCCAAAAACATTCAGTACTTC. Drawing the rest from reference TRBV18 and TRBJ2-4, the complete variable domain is NAGVMQNPRHLVRRRGQEARLRCSPMKGHSHVYWYRQLPEEGLKFMVYLQKENIIDESGMPKERFSAEFPKEGPSILRIQQVVRGDSAAYFCASSPSGARAKNIQYFGAGTRLSVL.

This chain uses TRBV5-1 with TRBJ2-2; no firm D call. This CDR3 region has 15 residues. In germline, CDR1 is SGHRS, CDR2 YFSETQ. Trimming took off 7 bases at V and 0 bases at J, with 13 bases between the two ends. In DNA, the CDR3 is TGCGCCAGCCTATTCCAACCTTCGAACACCGGGGAGCTGTTTTTT. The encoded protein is CASLFQPSNTGELFF.

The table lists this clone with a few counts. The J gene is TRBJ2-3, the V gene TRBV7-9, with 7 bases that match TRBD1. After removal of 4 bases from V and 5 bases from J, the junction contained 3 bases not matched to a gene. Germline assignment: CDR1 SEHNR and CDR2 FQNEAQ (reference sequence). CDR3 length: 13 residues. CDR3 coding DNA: TGTGCCAGCAGCTCATGGACAGGAGATACGCAGTATTTT. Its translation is CASSSWTGDTQYF.

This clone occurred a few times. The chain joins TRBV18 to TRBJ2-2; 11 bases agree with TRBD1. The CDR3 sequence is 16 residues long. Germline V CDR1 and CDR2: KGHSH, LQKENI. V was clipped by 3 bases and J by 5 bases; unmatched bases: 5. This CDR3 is CASSPLDRGQTGELFF. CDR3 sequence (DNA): TGTGCCAGCTCACCCTTGGACAGGGGGCAAACCGGGGAGCTGTTTTTT. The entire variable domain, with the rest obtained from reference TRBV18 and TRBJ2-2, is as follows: NAGVMQNPRHLVRRRGQEARLRCSPMKGHSHVYWYRQLPEEGLKFMVYLQKENIIDESGMPKERFSAEFPKEGPSILRIQQVVRGDSAAYFCASSPLDRGQTGELFFGEGSRLTVL.

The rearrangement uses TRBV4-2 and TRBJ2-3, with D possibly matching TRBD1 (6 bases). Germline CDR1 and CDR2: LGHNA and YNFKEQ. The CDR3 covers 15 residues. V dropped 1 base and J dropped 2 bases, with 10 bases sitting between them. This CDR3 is CASSQGTGPTDTQYF. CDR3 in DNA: TGTGCCAGCAGCCAAGGAACAGGGCCCACAGATACGCAGTATTTT.

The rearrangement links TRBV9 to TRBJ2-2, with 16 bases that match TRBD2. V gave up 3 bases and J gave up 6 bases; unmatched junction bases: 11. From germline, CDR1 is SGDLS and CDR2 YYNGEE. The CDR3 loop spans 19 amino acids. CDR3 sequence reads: CASSAEPGLAGGNAGELFF. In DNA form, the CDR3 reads TGTGCCAGCAGCGCAGAACCGGGACTAGCGGGAGGGAATGCCGGGGAGCTGTTTTTT.

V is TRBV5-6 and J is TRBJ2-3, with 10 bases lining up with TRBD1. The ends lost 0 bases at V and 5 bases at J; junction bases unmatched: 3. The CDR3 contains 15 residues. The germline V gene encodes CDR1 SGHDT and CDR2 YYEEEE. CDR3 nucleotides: TGTGCCAGCAGCTTGGCCGGGACAGGGGAAGATACGCAGTATTTT. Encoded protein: CASSLAGTGEDTQYF.

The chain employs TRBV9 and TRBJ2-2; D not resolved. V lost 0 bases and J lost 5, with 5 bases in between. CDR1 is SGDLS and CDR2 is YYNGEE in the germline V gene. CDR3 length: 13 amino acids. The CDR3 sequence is CASSVGQTGELFF. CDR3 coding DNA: TGTGCCAGCAGCGTAGGCCAGACCGGGGAGCTGTTTTTT.

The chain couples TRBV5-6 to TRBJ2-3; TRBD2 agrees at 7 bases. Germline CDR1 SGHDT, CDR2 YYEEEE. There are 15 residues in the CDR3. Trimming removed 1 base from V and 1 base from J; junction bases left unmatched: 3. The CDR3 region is CASSLRTSGTDTQYF. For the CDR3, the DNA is TGTGCCAGCAGCTTGCGTACTAGCGGCACAGATACGCAGTATTTT.